This T cell receptor beta chain was sequenced for a study of cytomegalovirus exposure and HLA in healthy donors. Study conclusions and caveats: The study designated 150 or so TCR beta chains cytomegalovirus-associated. Most TCR sequences were seen very rarely across donors, but some public TCRs occurred in many.

In germline, CDR1 is SGHNT, CDR2 YYREEE (reference sequence). Unmatched junction bases numbered 12, after V lost 0 bases and J lost 6 bases. The CDR3 length is 17 residues. On this clone itself: Its antigen remains unidentified.

Assay used: immunoSEQ multiplex PCR; TCRdb lists only in-frame clones, some missing. The table records around 93,000 clones, about 85% of them present only once. What was sequenced was PBMCs. The origin of this receptor is a young man in good health and CMV-seropositive. The chain has TRBV5-4 and TRBJ2-1; 7 nucleotides agree with TRBD1. CDR3 amino acids: CASSLAPRQGVGNEQFF. Written as DNA, the CDR3 is TGTGCCAGCAGCTTGGCACCTCGACAGGGAGTGGGCAATGAGCAGTTCTTC.